The 9 T cell receptor beta chains below all came from one sample that was sequenced in a study of cytomegalovirus exposure and HLA in healthy donors. The PCR used 60 Vbeta and 13 Jbeta primers. Sequencing used immunoSEQ multiplex PCR; TCRdb keeps in-frame clones, though not all of them. The sample carries some 110,000 clones, around 86% recorded once. Sequencing input: PBMCs. The receptors were gathered from a woman in her thirties in good health and CMV-seronegative.

The J gene is TRBJ1-1, the V gene TRBV12-5; unclear D gene. V was shortened by 3 bases and J by 1 base, with 6 bases between the two germline ends. The CDR3 loop spans 13 amino acids. The germline V gene has CDR1 LGHNT and CDR2 FRNRAP. The CDR3 is CASGFEANTEAFF. The CDR3 nucleotides are TGTGCTAGTGGTTTCGAGGCGAACACTGAAGCTTTCTTT.

This clone was seen only a few times. V gene TRBV9 combines with J gene TRBJ1-4; a weak D match, TRBD1 (5 bases). Germline V gene lookup returns CDR1 SGDLS and CDR2 YYNGEE. The CDR3 covers 15 residues. Trimming took 3 bases from V and 7 from J, leaving 16 bases between them. As DNA, the CDR3 is TGTGCCAGCAGCGCGCTGGGGGGGAGTGGTGAAAAACTGTTTTTT. Amino acid sequence: CASSALGGSGEKLFF.

J is TRBJ2-1 and V is TRBV19; TRBD2 aligns across 9 bases. The length of the CDR3 is 15 residues. V lost 3 bases and J lost 3; bases outside the gene matches: 3. Germline V gene sequence: CDR1 LNHDA, CDR2 SQIVND (reference sequence). The CDR3 DNA follows: TGTGCCAGTAGTATGTCTAGCGGGAACTACAATGAGCAGTTCTTC. It is translated as CASSMSSGNYNEQFF.

The genes are TRBV10-2 and TRBJ2-5; TRBD2 matches 7 bases. With the DNA end fitting TRBJ2-7 better, the J assignment may be wrong. This CDR3 comprises 14 residues. CDR1 is WSHSY, CDR2 SAAADI, per germline. The CDR3 region is CASSSGLGPYEQYF. The CDR3 region has the DNA TGCGCCAGCAGTTCCGGACTAGGTCCCTACGAGCAGTACTTC.

The V call is TRBV19, the J call TRBJ1-5, with a tentative D call TRBD1 (5 bases). From germline, CDR1 is LNHDA and CDR2 SQIVND (reference sequence). V shed 5 bases and J shed 0 bases, with 11 bases lying between them. The CDR3 extends over 15 amino acids. CDR3 region: CASSWGGYSNQPQHF. DNA of the CDR3: TGTGCCAGTAGTTGGGGGGGATATAGCAATCAGCCCCAGCATTTT.

J is TRBJ1-3 and V is TRBV28, with 9 nucleotides matching TRBD1. V was pared by 7 bases and J by 2 bases, with 6 bases of the junction left unmatched. The CDR3 runs to 15 residues. Per germline, CDR1 MDHEN and CDR2 SYDVKM. The DNA for the CDR3 is TGTGCCAGCATGTCCCGGGACAGGGCTGGAAACACCATATATTTT. The encoded protein is CASMSRDRAGNTIYF.

In this sample, this clone turned up once. The rearrangement joins TRBV6-4 to TRBJ1-2; D gene unclear. Trimming pared 0 bases from V and 8 bases from J, leaving 16 bases between. Germline values: CDR1 MRHNA, CDR2 SNTAGT. The CDR3 runs 15 residues. CDR3 residues: CASSDSINAPEGYTF. The CDR3 DNA reads as TGTGCCAGCAGTGACTCGATAAACGCACCGGAGGGCTACACCTTC.

The chain joins TRBV7-9 to TRBJ2-7, with D uncertain. The CDR3 extends over 13 amino acids. Between the trimmed V and J ends, which lost 4 bases and 7 bases, there was a span of 14 bases. CDR1 is SEHNR, CDR2 FQNEAQ, per germline (reference sequence). CDR3 DNA: TGTGCCAGCAGCTATACCTCTCCAGGAGAGCAGTACTTC. It is translated as CASSYTSPGEQYF. Supplemented by reference TRBV7-9 and TRBJ2-7, the full variable domain reads DTGVSQNPRHKITKRGQNVTFRCDPISEHNRLYWYRQTLGQGPEFLTYFQNEAQLEKSRLLSDRFSAERPKGSFSTLEIQRTEQGDSAMYLCASSYTSPGEQYFGPGTRLTVT.

This chain connects TRBV5-4 to TRBJ2-2; a weak D match, TRBD1 (6 bases). Looked up from germline, CDR1 is SGHNT and CDR2 is YYREEE (reference sequence). This CDR3 comprises 15 residues. Deletions cut 3 bases from V and 4 bases from J, with 13 bases between. DNA for the CDR3: TGTGCCAGCAGCTCCGTAGACAGGAGCACCGGGGAGCTGTTTTTT. Amino acids: CASSSVDRSTGELFF.